Listed below are T cell receptor beta chains from one sample, sequenced in a study of Graves' ophthalmopathy and Graves' hyperthyroidism. MiXCR was run by TCRdb on the multiplex PCR reads, yielding one entry per CDR3 protein. Of a few hundred thousand distinct CDR3 sequences listed, roughly 14% were seen once; the top ten hold 5.5% to 8%. Sequencing input: peripheral blood. The receptors shown here come from a woman under 30 with stable Graves' hyperthyroidism. Both conserved end residues are part of each CDR3. The order of the fields is D gene, J gene, clone size, V gene, CDR3 protein, CDR3 DNA. A D gene is named only where the DNA matches it firmly. The size of a clone is reported for some rows only, either as once, few or many, or as a class for expanded clones.

>-|TRBJ1-1|many|TRBV7-2
CASTLDTNTEAFF
TGTGCCAGCACCCTAGACACAAACACTGAAGCTTTCTTT
>-|TRBJ1-2|many|TRBV19
CASSILRRTGYGYTF
TGTGCCAGTAGTATTCTTCGGCGGACCGGCTATGGCTACACCTTC
>TRBD2|TRBJ2-2|few|TRBV10-3
CAISGGAGELFF
TGTGCCATCAGCGGGGGGGCCGGGGAGCTGTTTTTT
>-|TRBJ2-6|many|TRBV7-3
CASSSGTGIPGANVLTF
TGTGCCAGCAGCTCTGGCACAGGGATTCCTGGGGCCAACGTCCTGACTTTC
>-|TRBJ2-2|few|TRBV12-3/TRBV12-4
CASSLSGRGNTGELFF
TGTGCCAGCAGTTTATCGGGCAGGGGAAACACCGGGGAGCTGTTTTTT
>-|TRBJ2-4|many|TRBV6-2/TRBV6-3
CGTRALAKNIQYF
TGTGGGACCCGAGCACTAGCCAAAAACATTCAGTACTTC
>-|TRBJ1-2|many|TRBV19
CASSIRGDTYGYTF
TGTGCCAGTAGTATAAGGGGGGACACCTATGGCTACACCTTC
>TRBD1|TRBJ2-7|-|TRBV6-1
CASSELTGGASYEQYF
TGTGCCAGCAGTGAATTAACAGGGGGCGCATCCTACGAGCAGTACTTC
>-|TRBJ2-7|many|TRBV6-2/TRBV6-3
CASREGISYEQYF
TGTGCCAGCAGGGAGGGGATCTCCTACGAGCAGTACTTC
>-|TRBJ1-6|many|TRBV12-5
CASGLGSPLHF
TGTGCTAGTGGTTTGGGTTCACCCCTCCACTTT
>TRBD1|TRBJ1-3|few|TRBV9
CASSVAGTASGNTIYF
TGTGCCAGCAGCGTAGCCGGGACAGCCTCTGGAAACACCATATATTTT
>-|TRBJ1-1|few|TRBV14
CASSQESPGAMSTEAFF
TGTGCCAGCAGCCAAGAATCCCCAGGCGCTATGAGCACTGAAGCTTTCTTT
>-|TRBJ2-7|-|TRBV5-5
CASRSRVSSYEQYF
TGTGCCAGCAGGTCACGCGTAAGCTCCTACGAGCAGTACTTC
>TRBD1|TRBJ1-2|many|TRBV28
CASRLTGYYGYTF
TGTGCCAGCAGGCTGACAGGGTACTATGGCTACACCTTC
>-|TRBJ1-2|many|TRBV7-8
CASSPDLEIAYGYTF
TGTGCCAGCAGCCCCGACCTAGAGATAGCCTATGGCTACACCTTC
>-|TRBJ1-5|many|TRBV6-2/TRBV6-3
CASSYSSDQPQHF
TGTGCCAGCAGTTACTCGAGCGATCAGCCCCAGCATTTT
>-|TRBJ1-1|many|TRBV5-1
CASRSAGRWTEAFF
TGCGCCAGCAGGTCTGCAGGTCGGTGGACTGAAGCTTTCTTT
>-|TRBJ1-1|many|TRBV7-8
CASSLTGTLNTEAFF
TGTGCCAGCAGCTTGACGGGTACATTGAACACTGAAGCTTTCTTT
>-|TRBJ1-1|many|TRBV4-1
CASSFTPQTGGTEAFF
TGCGCCAGCAGCTTCACCCCTCAGACCGGAGGCACTGAAGCTTTCTTT
>TRBD2|TRBJ2-7|few|TRBV5-1
CASSLSSGEYEQYF
TGCGCCAGCAGCTTGTCGAGCGGGGAGTACGAGCAGTACTTC
>-|TRBJ1-1|-|TRBV15
CATSTSAGLGTEAFF
TGTGCCACCAGCACATCTGCAGGGTTGGGAACTGAAGCTTTCTTT
>TRBD1|TRBJ1-5|many|TRBV6-2/TRBV6-3
CASTPTGPNQPQHF
TGTGCCAGCACCCCGACAGGGCCCAATCAGCCCCAGCATTTT
>TRBD2|TRBJ2-7|many|TRBV2
CASGGDFKWEQYF
TGTGCCAGCGGGGGGGACTTCAAGTGGGAGCAGTACTTC
>-|TRBJ2-2|-|TRBV7-9
CASSPHKATGELFF
TGTGCCAGCAGCCCCCACAAGGCCACCGGGGAGCTGTTTTTT
>-|TRBJ2-2|many|TRBV4-1
CASSQDQKGANTGELFF
TGCGCCAGCAGCCAAGACCAGAAGGGGGCGAACACCGGGGAGCTGTTTTTT
>-|TRBJ2-6|many|TRBV7-9
CASSLEAAGANVLTF
TGTGCCAGCAGCTTAGAAGCGGCTGGGGCCAACGTCCTGACTTTC
>-|TRBJ1-5|many|TRBV6-8
CASSHGGWGNQPQHF
TGTGCCAGCAGCCACGGTGGATGGGGCAATCAGCCCCAGCATTTT
>TRBD1|TRBJ2-5|-|TRBV15
CASSPGTGGLETQYF
TGTGCCAGCTCGCCCGGGACAGGGGGCTTAGAGACCCAGTACTTC
>-|TRBJ2-7|many|TRBV9
CASSVGVYYEQYF
TGTGCCAGCAGCGTCGGGGTCTACTACGAGCAGTACTTC
>TRBD2|TRBJ2-7|many|TRBV6-5
CASSSFTSGVMGSEQYF
TGTGCCAGCAGTTCCTTTACTAGCGGGGTCATGGGTTCCGAGCAGTACTTC
>TRBD1|TRBJ2-3|-|TRBV20-1
CSANSQGETRDTQYF
TGCAGTGCTAATTCCCAGGGGGAAACCCGGGATACGCAGTATTTT
>-|TRBJ2-3|few|TRBV6-1
CASSPGPGSTDTQYF
TGTGCCAGCAGCCCGGGACCCGGTAGCACAGATACGCAGTATTTT
>-|TRBJ2-7|many|TRBV29-1
CSALGASYEQYF
TGCAGCGCGTTAGGGGCATCCTACGAGCAGTACTTC
>TRBD1|TRBJ2-5|-|TRBV20-1
CSASGDRGGEETQYF
TGCAGTGCTAGTGGGGACAGGGGGGGCGAAGAGACCCAGTACTTC
>TRBD1|TRBJ2-7|many|TRBV20-1
CSARATPQGWSEQYF
TGCAGTGCTAGAGCTACCCCACAGGGGTGGAGCGAGCAGTACTTC
>TRBD1|TRBJ1-5|many|TRBV12-3/TRBV12-4
CASSLTGGMSNQPQHF
TGTGCCAGCAGCCTCACAGGGGGCATGAGCAATCAGCCCCAGCATTTT
>TRBD1|TRBJ1-5|-|TRBV27
CASSLYRGDYQPQHF
TGTGCCAGCAGTTTATACAGGGGGGACTATCAGCCTCAGCATTTT
>-|TRBJ1-5|many|TRBV6-5
CASNLSDKSNQPQHF
TGTGCCAGCAACTTATCCGACAAGAGCAATCAGCCCCAGCATTTT
>-|TRBJ1-5|many|TRBV6-2/TRBV6-3
CASCTVREPQHF
TGTGCCAGCTGTACGGTCCGGGAGCCCCAGCATTTT